This TCR beta chain appears in the sequencing data of a study of blood T cell repertoires in COVID-19. Study-level information: The United States, Italy and Spain supplied acute and convalescent COVID-19 samples.

The germline CDR1 and CDR2 sequences are SGHVS and FQNEAQ. V lost 7 bases to trimming and J lost 3 bases, with 16 bases between them. The CDR3 extends over 15 amino acids. Some clones are missing from TCRdb's copy, which holds only in-frame ones; the method was immunoSEQ multiplex PCR. The sample has hundreds of thousands of clones, around four fifths seen once. The sequence derives from a woman between 65 and 79 years old with active or convalescent COVID-19. The chain has TRBV7-8 and TRBJ2-1, with TRBD2 as a possible D gene (6 bases). The specimen sequenced was peripheral blood. DNA for the CDR3: TGTGCCAGCACCCATCGGGAGACCGACTACAATGAGCAGTTCTTC. Encoded protein: CASTHRETDYNEQFF.